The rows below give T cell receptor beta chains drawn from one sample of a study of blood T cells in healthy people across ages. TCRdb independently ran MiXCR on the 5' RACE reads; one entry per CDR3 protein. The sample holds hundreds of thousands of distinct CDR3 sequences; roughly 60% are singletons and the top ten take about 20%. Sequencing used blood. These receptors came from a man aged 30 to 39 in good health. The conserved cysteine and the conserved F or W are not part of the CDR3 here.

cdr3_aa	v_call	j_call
AISESIARATGELF	TRBV10-3	TRBJ2-2
ASSQDDAEQF	TRBV4-1	TRBJ2-1
ASSLRGLAGGNTDTQY	TRBV7-9	TRBJ2-3
ASSYPGTYGYT	TRBV11-1	TRBJ1-2
ASSMRGSSPLH	TRBV6-1	TRBJ1-6
ASSLGGGSGQETQY	TRBV7-2	TRBJ2-5
ASSPGTGGSPLH	TRBV7-2	TRBJ1-6
ASTKFSGGGRTDTQY	TRBV11-2	TRBJ2-3
ASSLEFSGNNEQF	TRBV11-3	TRBJ2-1
ASSLVAYNEQY	TRBV5-5	NA
ASSPGGAGSLWTQY	TRBV7-2	TRBJ2-5
ASSPPLLQGMNTEAF	TRBV6-6	TRBJ1-1
ASSEESSGGYNEQF	TRBV5-1	TRBJ2-1
ASSQIATGALQYGYT	TRBV27	TRBJ1-2
SVVWIQETQY	TRBV29-1	TRBJ2-5
ASSLDGQNSYEQY	TRBV7-2	TRBJ2-7
SARSNTGTGGLYNEQF	TRBV20-1	TRBJ2-1
ASSEAHRAGYGYT	TRBV6-1	TRBJ1-2
ASSFDRALQH	TRBV28	TRBJ1-5
ASILGANTEAF	TRBV7-9	TRBJ1-1
SARVGGTSGMQETQY	TRBV20-1	TRBJ2-5
ASSSFDYNEQF	TRBV9	TRBJ2-1
SALKRGTSTDTQY	TRBV20-1	TRBJ2-3
ASSPGVLYEQY	TRBV7-7	TRBJ2-7
ATSDRLDQPQH	TRBV3-1	TRBJ1-5
SARNPARTQQF	TRBV20-1	TRBJ2-1
ASSPEDSNPKQY	TRBV7-6	TRBJ2-3